Below are 24 T cell receptor beta chains sequenced from a single sample in a study of CD8+CD57+ T cells in acquired aplastic anemia (dated by TCRdb to 2016 to 2018). The patients picked for sequencing were ones in whom flow cytometry had shown an expansion of CD8+CD57+ cells. Sequencing relied on an Illumina HiSeq 2000. Genomic DNA served as template for TCR beta VDJ combination and CDR3 sequence profiling. TCRdb itself trimmed the public reads at Q25 with fastp, ran MiXCR and retained productive beta chains. Identical CDR3 proteins give one entry, which carries the most common genes and DNA. The sample table records roughly 200,000 distinct CDR3 sequences; roughly 60% of these occur just once. The ten largest clones capture around 50% of the sample. Sequenced sample: sorted CD4+, CD8+, or CD8+CD57+ T cells (not recorded which) from PBMCs. Source of these receptors: a human donor with aplastic anemia.

The chain has TRBV29-1 and TRBJ2-7, with 14 positions matching TRBD2. CDR1 is SQVTM and CDR2 is ANQGSEA in the germline V gene. The CDR3 has 16 amino acids. J lost 6 bases, V lost 5 bases, and 12 bases had no gene match. As DNA, the CDR3 is TGCAGCGTTCTTGGACTAGCGGGAGGAGAGGGGGGCGAGCAGTACTTC. Protein product: CSVLGLAGGEGGEQYF.

The chain carries TRBV7-9 and TRBJ1-1; TRBD1 agrees at 7 bases. Germline V gives CDR1 SEHNR, CDR2 FQNEAQ (reference sequence). The CDR3 contains 14 residues. V dropped 6 bases and J dropped 4; count of bases not matched to a gene: 8. In DNA form, the CDR3 reads TGTGCCAGCAGTCAGATGGAGGGGGCCACTGAAGCTTTCTTT. Translating it yields CASSQMEGATEAFF.

The gene calls are TRBV20-1 and TRBJ2-7; no reliable D call. V lost 5 bases and J 0 bases, leaving 14 bases between the germline ends. The CDR3 totals 14 residues. Germline values: CDR1 DFQATT, CDR2 SNEGSKA (reference sequence). CDR3 loop: CSAEDLSSSYEQYF. CDR3 in DNA: TGCAGTGCTGAAGACTTATCTAGCTCCTACGAGCAGTACTTC.

The CDR3, as DNA: TGTGCCAGCAGCCTGCCTAGCGGGGCGGGGGGCAATGAGCAGTTCTTC. Amino acids: CASSLPSGAGGNEQFF. The gene calls are TRBV7-8 and TRBJ2-1, with 9 positions matching TRBD2. The germline gives CDR1 SGHVS, CDR2 FQNEAQ. The CDR3 loop spans 16 amino acids. V was pared by 5 bases and J by 6 bases, with 11 bases of the junction left unmatched.

This clonotype was counted only a few times. This CDR3 is CSVADSGPGPLHF. CDR3 sequence (DNA): TGCAGCGTAGCTGACTCAGGGCCGGGCCCCCTCCACTTT. V is TRBV29-1 and J is TRBJ1-6; D might be TRBD1 (5 bases). Trimming took 6 bases from V and 13 from J, leaving 19 bases between them. CDR3 size: 13 residues. Germline CDR1 and CDR2: SQVTM and ANQGSEA.

V is TRBV2 and J is TRBJ2-7; D is ambiguous. CDR1 SNHLY and CDR2 FYNNEI come from the germline V gene. The germline V and J ends were trimmed by 8 bases and 9 bases, with 17 bases remaining between them. CDR3 length: 12 amino acids. In nucleotides, the CDR3 is TGTGCCAGCTATCGGCCCCTAAAGGGGCAGTACTTC. The encoded protein is CASYRPLKGQYF.

V usage is TRBV20-1 and J usage is TRBJ2-1, with 10 bases lining up with TRBD1. With V trimmed by 0 bases and J by 4 bases, 6 bases remained unmatched. CDR3 length: 16 residues. Germline assignment: CDR1 DFQATT and CDR2 SNEGSKA (reference sequence). The CDR3 DNA sequence: TGCAGTGCTAGAGATCTCGGGACAGGGGCATACAATGAGCAGTTCTTC. Its translation: CSARDLGTGAYNEQFF.

The V call is TRBV7-7, the J call TRBJ2-5; weak D call: TRBD2 (6 bases). CDR3 length equals 16 residues. Trimming took off 5 bases at V and 1 base at J, with 17 bases between the two ends. Germline V CDR1 and CDR2: SSHAT, FNYEAQ (reference sequence). The CDR3 bases are TGTGCCAGCAGCCCTGTCGGTCTAGCGCTCCAAGAGACCCAGTACTTC. It translates to CASSPVGLALQETQYF.

The rearrangement joins TRBV29-1 to TRBJ2-1; the D is unclear. Looked up from germline, CDR1 is SQVTM and CDR2 is ANQGSEA. The CDR3 runs to 12 residues. Trimming stripped 6 bases from V and 5 bases from J, with 11 bases between. CDR3 in DNA: TGCAGCGTAGATGGACCCAACAATGAGCAGTTCTTC. Its translation is CSVDGPNNEQFF.

This clonotype was observed a few times. The chain combines TRBV20-1 with TRBJ2-3, with D perhaps matching TRBD2 (5 bases). Germline lookup yields CDR1 DFQATT and CDR2 SNEGSKA (reference sequence). CDR3 length: 14 amino acids. Trimming shortened V by 1 base and J by 0 bases, and 8 bases separated the two germline ends. The CDR3 spells CSARVATSTDTQYF. The DNA of the CDR3 is TGCAGTGCTAGAGTAGCGACTAGCACAGATACGCAGTATTTT.

This chain links TRBV5-1 with TRBJ2-7; TRBD2 agrees at 8 bases. V shed 4 bases and J 1 base; nucleotides not matched to a gene: 10. This CDR3 comprises 16 residues. CDR1 is SGHRS and CDR2 is YFSETQ in the germline V gene. CDR3 bases: TGCGCCAGCAGCGGGAGGGCTAGCGGGCTTTCCTACGAGCAGTACTTC. Its protein is CASSGRASGLSYEQYF.

V is TRBV29-1 and J is TRBJ1-2; 9 bases line up with TRBD1. The germline V gene has CDR1 SQVTM and CDR2 ANQGSEA. CDR3 length: 12 residues. The J segment lost 6 bases and the V segment lost 6 bases, leaving 5 bases of the junction unmatched. DNA of the CDR3: TGCAGCGTACGGACAGGGGATAATGGCTACACCTTC. Amino acid sequence: CSVRTGDNGYTF.

V is TRBV15 and J is TRBJ2-2, with D unclear. CDR3 size: 14 residues. Per germline, CDR1 LNHNV and CDR2 YYDKDF (reference sequence). Deletions cut 0 bases from V and 6 bases from J, with 8 bases between. For the CDR3, the DNA is TGTGCCACCAGCAGAGATCTTACAGCCGGGGAGCTGTTTTTT. Residues: CATSRDLTAGELFF.

The chain is built from TRBV7-2 and TRBJ2-7; TRBD1 aligns across 10 bases. CDR3 size: 14 residues. Trimming took 4 bases from V and 7 from J; bases not matched to a gene: 7. CDR1 and CDR2 (germline): SGHTA, FQGNSA. In DNA form, the CDR3 reads TGTGCCAGCAGCTATTGGCCGGGACAGGGGGAGCAGTACTTC. Its translation is CASSYWPGQGEQYF. The variable domain in full, completed from reference TRBV7-2 and TRBJ2-7, reads GAGVSQSPSNKVTEKGKDVELRCDPISGHTALYWYRQSLGQGLEFLIYFQGNSAPDKSGLPSDRFSAERTGGSVSTLTIQRTQQEDSAVYLCASSYWPGQGEQYFGPGTRLTVT.

The rearrangement links TRBV15 to TRBJ1-1, with no clear D. CDR1 and CDR2 (germline): LNHNV, YYDKDF (reference sequence). The CDR3 runs 15 residues. The V gene lost 0 bases and the J gene lost 1 base, with 9 bases spanning the gap. The CDR3 here is CATSRDRGQNTEAFF. The DNA of the CDR3 is TGTGCCACCAGCAGAGATCGAGGGCAGAACACTGAAGCTTTCTTT.

The rearrangement uses TRBV7-9 and TRBJ1-2, with a weak D call TRBD1 (5 bases). Germline assignment: CDR1 SEHNR and CDR2 FQNEAQ (reference sequence). CDR3 size: 18 residues. The ends were cut back, 6 bases at V and 4 bases at J, with 27 bases in the middle. The DNA for the CDR3 is TGTGCCAGCAGTTTATCCGGGGCGCATCTTGAGTCTAGCTATGGCTACACCTTC. Translation gives CASSLSGAHLESSYGYTF.

V usage is TRBV15 and J usage is TRBJ1-5; the D is unclear. V gave up 0 bases and J gave up 0 bases, with 12 bases separating them. Germline V gene lookup returns CDR1 LNHNV and CDR2 YYDKDF (reference sequence). The CDR3 contains 17 residues. The CDR3 DNA sequence: TGTGCCACCAGCAGAGATCGATCGGCTTATAGCAATCAGCCCCAGCATTTT. Translating it yields CATSRDRSAYSNQPQHF.

The chain has TRBV10-3 and TRBJ1-1; D is possibly TRBD1 (5 bases). Germline CDR1 ENHRY, CDR2 SYGVKD. V was pared by 8 bases and J by 0 bases, with 10 bases between. CDR3 length: 13 residues. The CDR3 DNA is TGTGCCATCGCGACAGAACTGAACACTGAAGCTTTCTTT. This sequence encodes CAIATELNTEAFF.

The chain uses TRBV19 and TRBJ1-2; the D gene is possibly TRBD1 (5 bases). There are 14 residues in the CDR3. V gave up 7 bases and J gave up 4 bases, with 16 bases separating them. Germline V CDR1 and CDR2: LNHDA, SQIVND (reference sequence). The CDR3 here is CASKAQGFGYGYTF. CDR3 bases: TGTGCCAGTAAGGCCCAGGGTTTTGGCTATGGCTACACCTTC.

Many counts were recorded for this clonotype. V is TRBV4-2 and J is TRBJ2-7; 8 bases agree with TRBD1. The CDR3 spans 14 residues. Germline CDR1 reads LGHNA; CDR2 reads YNFKEQ. V lost 4 bases to trimming and J lost 2 bases; unmatched junction nucleotides: 4. CDR3 sequence (DNA): TGTGCCAGCAGCCTCCGACAGGGGACCTACGAGCAGTACTTC. This encodes CASSLRQGTYEQYF.

The V gene is TRBV10-3, the J gene TRBJ1-1; D unclear. The CDR3 has 14 amino acids. Germline V lookup: CDR1 ENHRY, CDR2 SYGVKD. Between the trimmed V and J ends, which lost 3 bases and 5 bases, there was a span of 13 bases. The CDR3 DNA reads as TGTGCCATCAGTGACGGAATAGGTTGGACTGAAGCTTTCTTT. This encodes CAISDGIGWTEAFF.

This sequence joins TRBV15 and TRBJ1-6; D possibly corresponds to TRBD1 (5 bases). V was cut by 0 bases and J by 13 bases, with 16 bases left in between. Germline assignment: CDR1 LNHNV and CDR2 YYDKDF (reference sequence). The CDR3 covers 15 residues. Written as DNA, the CDR3 is TGTGCCACCAGCAGAGAAGGCGTTGGCAGGGATCCCCTCCACTTT. Its translation: CATSREGVGRDPLHF. The complete variable domain, with remaining parts taken from reference TRBV15 and TRBJ1-6, reads DAMVIQNPRYQVTQFGKPVTLSCSQTLNHNVMYWYQQKSSQAPKLLFHYYDKDFNNEADTPDNFQSRRPNTSFCFLDIRSPGLGDTAMYLCATSREGVGRDPLHFGNGTRLTVT.

This chain links TRBV2 with TRBJ1-4, with D unresolved. The CDR3 length is 13 residues. Germline CDR1 reads SNHLY; CDR2 reads FYNNEI. Between the trimmed V and J ends, which lost 8 bases and 5 bases, there was a span of 12 bases. CDR3 sequence: CASSDTYNEKLFF. CDR3 in DNA: TGTGCCAGCTCCGATACCTACAATGAAAAACTGTTTTTT.

This rearrangement joins TRBV15 to TRBJ1-5; maybe TRBD1 (5 bases). V shed 1 base and J shed 6 bases, with 13 bases lying between them. The CDR3 covers 15 residues. From germline, CDR1 is LNHNV and CDR2 YYDKDF (reference sequence). Written as DNA, the CDR3 is TGTGCCACCAGCAGAGGCACGGGACCGCCTCAGCCCCAGCATTTT. It encodes CATSRGTGPPQPQHF.